Listed below are T cell receptor beta chains from one sample, sequenced in a study of blood T cell repertoires in COVID-19. The data were produced by immunoSEQ multiplex PCR, yet TCRdb's version contains in-frame clones alone and is incomplete. The profile shows roughly 200,000 clones, around 88% of them singletons. The sequencing sample was made of peripheral blood. The receptors shown here come from a woman younger than 45 with acute or convalescent COVID-19. CDR3s include the opening cysteine and the closing phenylalanine or tryptophan. Fields, in order: D gene, J gene, CDR3 length, clone size, V gene, CDR3 protein, CDR3 DNA. A D gene is named only where the DNA matches it firmly. Clone size appears in some rows only: once, few, many, or a class for an expanded clone.

D gene: -
J gene: TRBJ1-5
CDR3 length: 15
clone size: -
V gene: TRBV28
CDR3 protein: CASSFSGFRNQPQHF
CDR3 DNA: TGTGCCAGCAGTTTCTCAGGTTTCCGCAATCAGCCCCAGCATTTT

D gene: -
J gene: TRBJ1-4
CDR3 length: 14
clone size: -
V gene: TRBV2
CDR3 protein: CASSGSRGNEKLFF
CDR3 DNA: TGTGCCAGCAGTGGGTCCCGGGGAAATGAAAAACTGTTTTTT

D gene: TRBD1
J gene: TRBJ2-3
CDR3 length: 15
clone size: once
V gene: TRBV2
CDR3 protein: CASSVNRGPTDTQYF
CDR3 DNA: TGTGCCAGCAGTGTTAACAGGGGGCCCACAGATACGCAGTATTTT

D gene: -
J gene: TRBJ2-7
CDR3 length: 14
clone size: -
V gene: TRBV2
CDR3 protein: CASSERRDGDEQYF
CDR3 DNA: TGTGCCAGCAGTGAACGGCGGGATGGGGACGAGCAGTACTTC

D gene: -
J gene: TRBJ2-1
CDR3 length: 15
clone size: few
V gene: TRBV5-5
CDR3 protein: CASSLVWTVDNEQFF
CDR3 DNA: TGTGCCAGCAGCTTGGTGTGGACAGTAGACAATGAGCAGTTCTTC

D gene: TRBD2
J gene: TRBJ2-7
CDR3 length: 11
clone size: -
V gene: TRBV20-1
CDR3 protein: CSAPGGYEQYF
CDR3 DNA: TGCAGTGCTCCGGGGGGGTACGAGCAGTACTTC

D gene: TRBD1
J gene: TRBJ1-2
CDR3 length: 13
clone size: -
V gene: TRBV6-6
CDR3 protein: CASSYEGASGYTF
CDR3 DNA: TGTGCCAGCAGTTACGAGGGGGCGTCGGGCTACACCTTC

D gene: -
J gene: TRBJ2-3
CDR3 length: 11
clone size: -
V gene: TRBV11-2
CDR3 protein: CAGGGTHTQYF
CDR3 DNA: TGTGCCGGCGGTGGGACTCATACGCAGTATTTT

D gene: -
J gene: TRBJ1-1
CDR3 length: 11
clone size: -
V gene: TRBV20-1
CDR3 protein: CSASYQRVAFF
CDR3 DNA: TGCAGTGCCAGCTACCAGAGGGTAGCTTTCTTT

D gene: -
J gene: TRBJ2-7
CDR3 length: 11
clone size: -
V gene: TRBV5-4
CDR3 protein: CASSLSSEQYF
CDR3 DNA: TGTGCCAGCAGCTTGAGTAGCGAGCAGTACTTC

D gene: TRBD1
J gene: TRBJ1-1
CDR3 length: 16
clone size: few
V gene: TRBV28
CDR3 protein: CASTPTGLGLGTEAFF
CDR3 DNA: TGTGCCAGCACCCCGACAGGGTTGGGTTTGGGCACTGAAGCTTTCTTT

D gene: TRBD1
J gene: TRBJ1-2
CDR3 length: 15
clone size: -
V gene: TRBV2
CDR3 protein: CASSEAIGGGRGYTF
CDR3 DNA: TGTGCCAGCAGTGAAGCGATCGGAGGGGGCAGAGGCTACACCTTC

D gene: -
J gene: TRBJ2-7
CDR3 length: 14
clone size: -
V gene: TRBV9
CDR3 protein: CASSVVGASYEQYF
CDR3 DNA: TGTGCCAGCAGCGTAGTGGGGGCCTCCTACGAGCAGTACTTC

D gene: TRBD1
J gene: TRBJ2-7
CDR3 length: 17
clone size: -
V gene: TRBV9
CDR3 protein: CASSGQATGTGEYEQYF
CDR3 DNA: TGTGCCAGCAGCGGCCAGGCAACCGGGACAGGGGAATACGAGCAGTACTTC

D gene: TRBD1
J gene: TRBJ1-1
CDR3 length: 14
clone size: -
V gene: TRBV6-5
CDR3 protein: CASSIDRVGTEAFF
CDR3 DNA: TGTGCCAGCAGTATCGACAGGGTGGGCACTGAAGCTTTCTTT

D gene: -
J gene: TRBJ2-1
CDR3 length: 16
clone size: -
V gene: TRBV5-1
CDR3 protein: CASSLNGIGNVGEQFF
CDR3 DNA: TGCGCCAGCAGCTTGAACGGGATAGGAAATGTAGGTGAGCAGTTCTTC

D gene: TRBD2
J gene: TRBJ2-3
CDR3 length: 15
clone size: -
V gene: TRBV6-5
CDR3 protein: CASSLGGRDADTQYF
CDR3 DNA: TGTGCCAGCAGTTTAGGCGGGAGAGACGCAGATACGCAGTATTTT

D gene: TRBD2
J gene: TRBJ2-3
CDR3 length: 16
clone size: -
V gene: TRBV4-1
CDR3 protein: CASSQRLAGVTDTQYF
CDR3 DNA: TGCGCCAGCAGCCAGAGACTAGCGGGGGTCACAGATACGCAGTATTTT

D gene: -
J gene: TRBJ2-5
CDR3 length: 12
clone size: -
V gene: TRBV5-1
CDR3 protein: CASRDTQETQYF
CDR3 DNA: TGCGCCAGCCGGGACACACAAGAGACCCAGTACTTC

D gene: -
J gene: TRBJ2-5
CDR3 length: 12
clone size: -
V gene: TRBV11-2
CDR3 protein: CASSLFLETQYF
CDR3 DNA: TGTGCCAGCAGCTTATTCCTCGAGACCCAGTACTTC

D gene: -
J gene: TRBJ2-1
CDR3 length: 14
clone size: -
V gene: TRBV18
CDR3 protein: CASSPAGSYNEQFF
CDR3 DNA: TGTGCCAGCTCACCGGCGGGGTCCTACAATGAGCAGTTCTTC

D gene: TRBD2
J gene: TRBJ2-7
CDR3 length: 13
clone size: -
V gene: TRBV5-4
CDR3 protein: CASSRTSSNEQYF
CDR3 DNA: TGTGCCAGCAGCCGGACTAGCTCAAACGAGCAGTACTTC

D gene: -
J gene: TRBJ2-7
CDR3 length: 13
clone size: -
V gene: TRBV7-2
CDR3 protein: CASSSRWSYEQYF
CDR3 DNA: TGTGCCAGCAGCTCGCGTTGGTCCTACGAGCAGTACTTC

D gene: TRBD1
J gene: TRBJ2-2
CDR3 length: 16
clone size: -
V gene: TRBV7-2
CDR3 protein: CASSLSGTGFTGELFF
CDR3 DNA: TGTGCCAGCAGCTTAAGCGGGACAGGGTTCACCGGGGAGCTGTTTTTT

D gene: -
J gene: TRBJ2-7
CDR3 length: 12
clone size: once
V gene: TRBV10-2
CDR3 protein: CATVGLSGEQYF
CDR3 DNA: TGCGCCACCGTAGGACTATCGGGCGAGCAGTACTTC

D gene: -
J gene: TRBJ1-2
CDR3 length: 14
clone size: few
V gene: TRBV6-5
CDR3 protein: CASSYQRTYYGYTF
CDR3 DNA: TGTGCCAGCAGTTACCAGCGCACCTATTATGGCTACACCTTC

D gene: -
J gene: TRBJ2-5
CDR3 length: 14
clone size: -
V gene: TRBV7-2
CDR3 protein: CASSQSRGGETQYF
CDR3 DNA: TGTGCCAGCAGCCAATCAAGGGGAGGAGAGACCCAGTACTTC

D gene: -
J gene: TRBJ2-1
CDR3 length: 10
clone size: -
V gene: TRBV29-1
CDR3 protein: CSVYYNEQFF
CDR3 DNA: TGCAGCGTCTATTACAATGAGCAGTTCTTC

D gene: -
J gene: TRBJ2-5
CDR3 length: 12
clone size: -
V gene: TRBV18
CDR3 protein: CASSPIQETQYF
CDR3 DNA: TGTGCCAGCTCACCTATCCAAGAGACCCAGTACTTC

D gene: -
J gene: TRBJ1-4
CDR3 length: 13
clone size: -
V gene: TRBV3-1/TRBV3-2
CDR3 protein: CASSQEGGEKLFF
CDR3 DNA: TGTGCCAGCAGCCAAGAGGGGGGAGAAAAACTGTTTTTT

D gene: -
J gene: TRBJ2-3
CDR3 length: 14
clone size: -
V gene: TRBV6-6
CDR3 protein: CASSYSRVLDTQYF
CDR3 DNA: TGTGCCAGCAGTTACTCGAGGGTTTTAGATACGCAGTATTTT

D gene: -
J gene: TRBJ2-1
CDR3 length: 12
clone size: few
V gene: TRBV3-1/TRBV3-2
CDR3 protein: CASSDGLHEQFF
CDR3 DNA: TGTGCCAGCAGCGACGGACTCCATGAGCAGTTCTTC

D gene: -
J gene: TRBJ2-1
CDR3 length: 14
clone size: -
V gene: TRBV19
CDR3 protein: CASSVRSSYNEQFF
CDR3 DNA: TGTGCCAGTAGCGTCCGGAGCTCCTACAATGAGCAGTTCTTC

D gene: -
J gene: TRBJ1-4
CDR3 length: 11
clone size: -
V gene: TRBV2
CDR3 protein: CASSVSQKLFF
CDR3 DNA: TGTGCCAGCAGTGTTAGTCAAAAACTGTTTTTT

D gene: TRBD2
J gene: TRBJ2-7
CDR3 length: 13
clone size: once
V gene: TRBV23-1
CDR3 protein: CASAGLEHHEQYF
CDR3 DNA: TGCGCCAGCGCAGGACTAGAGCATCACGAGCAGTACTTC

D gene: -
J gene: TRBJ2-7
CDR3 length: 10
clone size: once
V gene: TRBV4-1
CDR3 protein: CARNYSEQYF
CDR3 DNA: TGCGCCAGAAATTACAGTGAGCAGTACTTC

D gene: TRBD2
J gene: TRBJ2-1
CDR3 length: 14
clone size: few
V gene: TRBV2
CDR3 protein: CASIGLALYNEQFF
CDR3 DNA: TGTGCCAGCATAGGACTAGCGCTTTACAATGAGCAGTTCTTC

D gene: -
J gene: TRBJ1-5
CDR3 length: 13
clone size: -
V gene: TRBV5-5
CDR3 protein: CASSLTVNQPQHF
CDR3 DNA: TGTGCCAGCAGCTTGACAGTTAATCAGCCCCAGCATTTT

D gene: TRBD1
J gene: TRBJ1-6
CDR3 length: 16
clone size: -
V gene: TRBV28
CDR3 protein: CASSLFGGGTVSPLHF
CDR3 DNA: TGTGCCAGCAGTTTATTCGGCGGGGGGACAGTTTCACCCCTCCACTTT

D gene: TRBD2
J gene: TRBJ2-1
CDR3 length: 16
clone size: -
V gene: TRBV24-1
CDR3 protein: CATSAPRTSGVNEQFF
CDR3 DNA: TGTGCCACCAGTGCCCCCCGTACTAGCGGGGTCAATGAGCAGTTCTTC

D gene: -
J gene: TRBJ1-2
CDR3 length: 11
clone size: once
V gene: TRBV5-6
CDR3 protein: CASSLVIGYTF
CDR3 DNA: TGTGCCAGCAGCTTGGTTATTGGCTACACCTTC

D gene: -
J gene: TRBJ1-5
CDR3 length: 14
clone size: -
V gene: TRBV28
CDR3 protein: CASSFEGESEPQHF
CDR3 DNA: TGTGCCAGCAGTTTTGAGGGAGAGTCCGAGCCCCAGCATTTT

D gene: -
J gene: TRBJ1-2
CDR3 length: 13
clone size: once
V gene: TRBV12-3/TRBV12-4
CDR3 protein: CASTSPGSDGYTF
CDR3 DNA: TGTGCCAGCACGTCCCCAGGGTCCGATGGCTACACCTTC

D gene: -
J gene: TRBJ1-1
CDR3 length: 10
clone size: -
V gene: TRBV5-6
CDR3 protein: CASSLDWAFF
CDR3 DNA: TGTGCCAGCAGCTTGGACTGGGCTTTCTTT

D gene: TRBD2
J gene: TRBJ2-5
CDR3 length: 16
clone size: -
V gene: TRBV5-4
CDR3 protein: CASRRTSGRGQETQYF
CDR3 DNA: TGTGCCAGCAGGCGAACTAGCGGGAGGGGTCAAGAGACCCAGTACTTC

D gene: -
J gene: TRBJ2-1
CDR3 length: 12
clone size: -
V gene: TRBV12-3/TRBV12-4
CDR3 protein: CASRKGVNEQFF
CDR3 DNA: TGTGCCAGCAGAAAGGGGGTGAATGAGCAGTTCTTC

D gene: -
J gene: TRBJ1-1
CDR3 length: 18
clone size: -
V gene: TRBV21-1
CDR3 protein: CASSQTRWATGVPTRSFF
CDR3 DNA: TGTGCCAGCAGCCAGACCCGATGGGCAACAGGGGTCCCGACTAGGAGTTTCTTT